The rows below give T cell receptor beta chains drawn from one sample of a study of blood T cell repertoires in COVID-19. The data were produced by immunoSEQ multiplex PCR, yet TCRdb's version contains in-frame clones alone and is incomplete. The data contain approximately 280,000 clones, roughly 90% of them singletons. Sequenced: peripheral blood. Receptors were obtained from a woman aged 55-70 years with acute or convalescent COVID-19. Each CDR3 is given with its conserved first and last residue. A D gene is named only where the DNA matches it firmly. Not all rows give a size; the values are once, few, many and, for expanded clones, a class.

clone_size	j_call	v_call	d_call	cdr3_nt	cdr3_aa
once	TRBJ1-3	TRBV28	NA	TGTGCCAGCAGTTTCGGAGGGTCTGGAAACACCATATATTTT	CASSFGGSGNTIYF
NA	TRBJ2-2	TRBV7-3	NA	TGTGCCAGCAGCTCCGGACAGAACACCGGGGAGCTGTTTTTT	CASSSGQNTGELFF
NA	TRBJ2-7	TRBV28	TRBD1	TGTGCCAGCAGTATCCAGGGACAGCTCTCCTACGAGCAGTACTTC	CASSIQGQLSYEQYF
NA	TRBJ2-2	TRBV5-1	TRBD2	TGCGCCAGCAGCAAACCTCGCGGGGGGACCGGGGAGCTGTTTTTT	CASSKPRGGTGELFF
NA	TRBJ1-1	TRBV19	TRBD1	TGTGCCACAGGGGGTTTGAAGACTGAAGCTTTCTTT	CATGGLKTEAFF
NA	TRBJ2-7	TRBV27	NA	TGTGCCAGCAGTTTAGGTCGAGAGGGAACAGCTGCCTACGAGCAGTACTTC	CASSLGREGTAAYEQYF
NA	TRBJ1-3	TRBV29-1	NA	TGCAGCGTTGGGAGTTCCTCTGGAAACACCATATATTTT	CSVGSSSGNTIYF
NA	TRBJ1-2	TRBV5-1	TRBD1	TGCGCCAGCAGTCCGGGACAGGGGGCCTATGGCTACACCTTC	CASSPGQGAYGYTF
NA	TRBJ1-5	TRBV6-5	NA	TGTGCCAGCAGTTACCTGGCAGGGTTCCAGCCCCAGCATTTT	CASSYLAGFQPQHF
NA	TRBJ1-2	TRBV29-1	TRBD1	TGCAGCGTTGGCGGGACAGGCTATGGCTACACCTTC	CSVGGTGYGYTF
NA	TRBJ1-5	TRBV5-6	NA	TGTGCCAGCAGCTTGGGAGACAGAGATAATCAGCCCCAGCATTTT	CASSLGDRDNQPQHF
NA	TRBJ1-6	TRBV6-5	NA	TGTGCCAGCAGTACCCGAGCGTCAAGCAGTTCACCCCTCCACTTT	CASSTRASSSSPLHF
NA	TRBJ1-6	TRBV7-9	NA	TGTGCCAGCAGCTTTGGGGGGGCGCACTCACCCCTCCACTTT	CASSFGGAHSPLHF
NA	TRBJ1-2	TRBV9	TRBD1	TGTGCCAGCAGCGTAAACGCGATCGGACAGGTCTATGGCTACACCTTC	CASSVNAIGQVYGYTF
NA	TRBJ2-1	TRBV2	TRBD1	TGTGCCAGCAGTGAAACCAGGGGGTCCTCCTACAATGAGCAGTTCTTC	CASSETRGSSYNEQFF
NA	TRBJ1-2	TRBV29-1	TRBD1	TGCAGCGTGGACAGGGGGGGTGGGTATGGCTACACCTTC	CSVDRGGGYGYTF
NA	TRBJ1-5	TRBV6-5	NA	TGTGCCAGCAGCCTGACAGAGCAGCCCCAGCATTTT	CASSLTEQPQHF
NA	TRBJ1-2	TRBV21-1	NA	TGTGCCAGCAGCTTTGGCGCCAAGGGGCCACAAAGCTATGGCTACACCTTC	CASSFGAKGPQSYGYTF
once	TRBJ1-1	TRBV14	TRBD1	TGTGCCAGCAGCCGGGGCGACAGGGCCCTGAACACTGAAGCTTTCTTT	CASSRGDRALNTEAFF
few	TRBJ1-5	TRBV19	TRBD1	TGTGCCAGCAAGGGACAGGGGGTCAGTCAGCCCCAGCATTTT	CASKGQGVSQPQHF
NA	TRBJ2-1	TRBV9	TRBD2	TGTGCCAGCAGCCCCCCCGGGACTAGCGGGAGCGGTGAGCAGTTCTTC	CASSPPGTSGSGEQFF
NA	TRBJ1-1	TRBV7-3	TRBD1	TGTGCCAGCAGCTTCAAACAGGGGGCTGAAGCTTTCTTT	CASSFKQGAEAFF
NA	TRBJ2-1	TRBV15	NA	TGTGCCACCAGCAGAGCCCTTTCTGTTGGGAGAGGGCACAATGAGCAGTTCTTC	CATSRALSVGRGHNEQFF
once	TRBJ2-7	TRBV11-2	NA	TGTGCCAGCAGTTTGATTGTCTTACAGACCTCCTACGAGCAGTACTTC	CASSLIVLQTSYEQYF
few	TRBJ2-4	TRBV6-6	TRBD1	TGTGCCAGCAGTGAGGGGGCGGCGTCCGGGCGCATTCAGTACTTC	CASSEGAASGRIQYF
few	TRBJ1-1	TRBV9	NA	TGTGCCAGCAGCAAGACCGGACAGTTCGAAACTTTCTTT	CASSKTGQFETFF
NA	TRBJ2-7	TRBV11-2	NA	TGTGCCAGCAGCCAGACTACCACCTACGAGCAGTACTTC	CASSQTTTYEQYF
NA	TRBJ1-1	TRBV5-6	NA	TGTGCCAGCAGCTTAGAAGACAGGTACGACGCTTTCTTT	CASSLEDRYDAFF
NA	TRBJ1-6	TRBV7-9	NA	TGTGCCAGCAGCTTAGCGAGTATGAATTCACCCCTCCACTTT	CASSLASMNSPLHF
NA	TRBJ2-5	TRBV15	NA	TGTGCCACCAGCAGAGCACCTTCCGACAGCCAAGAGACCCAGTACTTC	CATSRAPSDSQETQYF
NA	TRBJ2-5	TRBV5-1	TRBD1	TGCGCCAGCAGCTTGGATGGGACAGGGCAAGAGACCCAGTACTTC	CASSLDGTGQETQYF
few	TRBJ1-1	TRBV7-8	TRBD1	TGTGCCAGCAGCCTCCGGGACAGGGGCCGGCCTGAAGCTTTCTTT	CASSLRDRGRPEAFF
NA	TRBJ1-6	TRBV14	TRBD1	TGTGCCAGCAGCCAAGTCGTGGGGGCAGGGGGCCGGTCACCCCTCCACTTT	CASSQVVGAGGRSPLHF
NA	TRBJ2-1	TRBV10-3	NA	TGTGCCATCAGGCACAGGGACCGATGGGACAATGAGCAGTTCTTC	CAIRHRDRWDNEQFF
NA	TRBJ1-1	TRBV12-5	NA	TGTGCTAGTGGTTTGACCCCCCAGACGGGGAAGAGGGAAGCTTTCTTT	CASGLTPQTGKREAFF
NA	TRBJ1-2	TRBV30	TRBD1	TGTGCCTGGAACCGGGACAGACCCTATGGCTACACCTTC	CAWNRDRPYGYTF
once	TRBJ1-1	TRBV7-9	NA	TGTGCCAGCAGCTTAGAAGCGGATGGGACTGAAGCTTTCTTT	CASSLEADGTEAFF
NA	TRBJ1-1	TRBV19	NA	TGTGCCAGTAGCGCACAGACAGGAGCTAACACTGAAGCTTTCTTT	CASSAQTGANTEAFF
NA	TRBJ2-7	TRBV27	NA	TGTGCCAGCGGTGGGGGCCGCGAGCAGTACTTC	CASGGGREQYF
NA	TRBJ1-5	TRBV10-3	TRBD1	TGTGCCATCAGTCCGGGACAGCGCGGCAATCAGCCCCAGCATTTT	CAISPGQRGNQPQHF
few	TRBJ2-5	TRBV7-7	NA	TGTGCCAGCAGCTCTTTGGGGGCGAAAGAGACCCAGTACTTC	CASSSLGAKETQYF
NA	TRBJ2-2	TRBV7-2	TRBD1	TGTGCCAGCAGGGGACAGCCCACCGGGGAGCTGTTTTTT	CASRGQPTGELFF
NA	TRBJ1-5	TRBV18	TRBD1	TGTGCCAGCTCCAGGGACAGGGGGAATCAGCCCCAGCATTTT	CASSRDRGNQPQHF
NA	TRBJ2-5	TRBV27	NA	TGTGCCAGCAGTTCTGGCGGGGAGACCCAGTACTTC	CASSSGGETQYF
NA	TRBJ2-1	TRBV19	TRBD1	TGTGCCAGTAGTAGAGGGGGCGAGCTGGGGACAGCGCGGGAGCAGTTCTTC	CASSRGGELGTAREQFF
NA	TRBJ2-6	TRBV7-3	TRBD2	TGTGCCAGCAGCCCACTAGCGGGGGCCTCTGGGGCCAACGTCCTGACTTTC	CASSPLAGASGANVLTF
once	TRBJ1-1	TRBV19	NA	TGTGCCAGTAGCGCCCTGGGGGGCACTGAAGCTTTCTTT	CASSALGGTEAFF
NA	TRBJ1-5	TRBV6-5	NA	TGTGCCAGCAGTTCATCCCAGGGGAGTCAGCCCCAGCATTTT	CASSSSQGSQPQHF
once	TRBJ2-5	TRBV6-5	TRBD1	TGTGCCAGCAGGACAGGGGGCGCCGAGACCCAGTACTTC	CASRTGGAETQYF
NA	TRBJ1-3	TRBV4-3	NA	TGCGCCAGCAGCCCCAAAAGTGCGGGATCTGGAAACACCATATATTTT	CASSPKSAGSGNTIYF
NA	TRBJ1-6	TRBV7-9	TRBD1	TGTGCCAGCAGCTTTCCCCCCATTGCCGGGGACAGAAATTCACCCCTCCACTTT	CASSFPPIAGDRNSPLHF
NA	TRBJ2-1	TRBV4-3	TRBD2	TGCGCCAGCAGCCAAGATGTAGGACTAGCGCCGGTACGGGGTGAGCAGTTCTTC	CASSQDVGLAPVRGEQFF
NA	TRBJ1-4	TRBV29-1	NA	TGCAGCGTTCGGGTTTTGGAAAAACTGTTTTTT	CSVRVLEKLFF
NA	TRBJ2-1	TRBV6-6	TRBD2	TGTGCCAGCAGGATTAGCGGGGGGGCGAATGAGCAGTTCTTC	CASRISGGANEQFF
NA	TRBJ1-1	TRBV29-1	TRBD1	TGCAGCGCCCAAAGGTCAGGGGGCATCGGAAACACTGAAGCTTTCTTT	CSAQRSGGIGNTEAFF